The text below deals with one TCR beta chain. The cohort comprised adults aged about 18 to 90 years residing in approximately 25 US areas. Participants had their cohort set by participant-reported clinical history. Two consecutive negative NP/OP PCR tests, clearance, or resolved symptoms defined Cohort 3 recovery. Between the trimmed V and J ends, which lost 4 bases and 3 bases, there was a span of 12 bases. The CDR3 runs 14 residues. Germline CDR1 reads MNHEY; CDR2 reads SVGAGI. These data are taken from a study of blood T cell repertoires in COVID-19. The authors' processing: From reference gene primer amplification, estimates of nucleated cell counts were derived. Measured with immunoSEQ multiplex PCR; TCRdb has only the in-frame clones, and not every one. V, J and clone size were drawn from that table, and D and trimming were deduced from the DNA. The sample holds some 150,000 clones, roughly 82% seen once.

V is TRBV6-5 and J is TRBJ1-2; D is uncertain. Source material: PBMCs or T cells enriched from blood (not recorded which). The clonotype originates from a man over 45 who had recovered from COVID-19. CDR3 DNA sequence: TGTGCCAGCAGTTCGGGGTTTGGGGACTATGGCTACACCTTC. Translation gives CASSSGFGDYGYTF.